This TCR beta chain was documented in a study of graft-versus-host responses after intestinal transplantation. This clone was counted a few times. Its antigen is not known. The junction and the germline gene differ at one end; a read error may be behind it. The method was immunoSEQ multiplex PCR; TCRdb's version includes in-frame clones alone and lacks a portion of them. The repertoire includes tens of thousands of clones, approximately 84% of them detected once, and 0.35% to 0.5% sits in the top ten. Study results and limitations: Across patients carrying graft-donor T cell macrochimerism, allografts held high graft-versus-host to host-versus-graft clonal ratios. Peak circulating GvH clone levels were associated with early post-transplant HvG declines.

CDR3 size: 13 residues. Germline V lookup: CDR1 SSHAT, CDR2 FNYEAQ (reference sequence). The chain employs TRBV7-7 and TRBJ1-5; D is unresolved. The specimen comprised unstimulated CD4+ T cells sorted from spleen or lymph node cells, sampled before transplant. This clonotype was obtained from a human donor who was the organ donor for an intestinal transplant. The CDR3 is CASSLALLEPQHF. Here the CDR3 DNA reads TGTGCTAGCAGCTTAGCCCTCCTCGAGCCCCAGCATTTT.